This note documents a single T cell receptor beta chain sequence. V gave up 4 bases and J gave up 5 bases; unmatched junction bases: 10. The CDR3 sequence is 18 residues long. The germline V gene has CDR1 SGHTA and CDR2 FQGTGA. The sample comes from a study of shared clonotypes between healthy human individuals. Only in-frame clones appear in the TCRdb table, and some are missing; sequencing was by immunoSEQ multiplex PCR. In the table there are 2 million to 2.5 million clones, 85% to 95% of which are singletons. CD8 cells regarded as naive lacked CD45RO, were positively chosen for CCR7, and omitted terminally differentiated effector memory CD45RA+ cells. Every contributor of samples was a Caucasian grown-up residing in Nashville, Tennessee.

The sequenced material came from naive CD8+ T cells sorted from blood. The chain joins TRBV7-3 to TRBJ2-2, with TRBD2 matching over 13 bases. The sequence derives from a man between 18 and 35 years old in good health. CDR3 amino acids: CASSSGTSGAGWTGELFF. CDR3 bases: TGTGCCAGCAGCTCAGGGACTAGCGGGGCCGGGTGGACCGGGGAGCTGTTTTTT.